Detailed here is one TCR beta chain. Generated by immunoSEQ multiplex PCR, the TCRdb table keeps only in-frame clones and is missing some. The table has about 41,000 clones, around nine tenths seen once; the top ten hold 4.5% to 5%. These data are taken from a study of blood T cell repertoires in COVID-19. This CDR3 is 15 amino acids long. V lost 3 bases and J lost 6; bases outside the gene matches: 7. Germline-derived CDR1 and CDR2 are MDHEN and SYDVKM. The chain joins TRBV28 to TRBJ2-2; 7 nucleotides match TRBD1. Sample: peripheral blood. This TCR derives from a human donor in a cohort sampled during active COVID-19. For the CDR3, the DNA is TGTGCCAGCAGTTTGGGATCCCAGGGGGCCGGGGAGCTGTTTTTT. The encoded protein is CASSLGSQGAGELFF.